This record covers a single T cell receptor beta chain. The CDR3 is 16 amino acids. Germline CDR1 is MDHEN and CDR2 is SYDVKM. V was trimmed by 6 bases and J by 4 bases, leaving 19 bases between them. The data are from a study of blood T cell repertoires in COVID-19. Libraries were prepared by immunoSEQ multiplex PCR; TCRdb keeps only in-frame clonotypes and omits some of them. The sample records 650,000 to 800,000 clones, approximately 90% being singletons. The V and J genes are TRBV28 and TRBJ2-1; TRBD2 is a possible D gene (6 bases). This clonotype was sampled from a woman between 18 and 30 years old with acute or convalescent COVID-19. The source material was peripheral blood. CDR3 amino acids: CASSHGGSRQYNEQFF. The CDR3 DNA reads as TGTGCCAGCAGCCACGGGGGTAGCAGGCAATACAATGAGCAGTTCTTC.